These 5 T cell receptor beta chains were sequenced from one sample in a study of cytomegalovirus exposure and HLA in healthy donors. The PCR ran on 60 Vbeta and 13 Jbeta primers. The data were produced by immunoSEQ multiplex PCR, yet TCRdb's version contains in-frame clones alone and is incomplete. The sample lists 120,000 or so clones, 15% to 17% seen once, with under 2% in the top ten. Sequencing was performed on PBMCs. These receptors were taken from a woman between 18 and 29 years old in good health and CMV-seronegative.

J is TRBJ2-4 and V is TRBV7-8; D unclear. The CDR3 extends over 13 amino acids. CDR1 is SGHVS, CDR2 FQNEAQ, per germline. V was pared by 0 bases and J by 11 bases, with 11 bases between. DNA for the CDR3: TGTGCCAGCAGCTTAGCGCCCATCTCGGTTCAGTACTTC. It encodes CASSLAPISVQYF.

The chain employs TRBV19 and TRBJ2-7; D uncertain. Germline CDR1 LNHDA, CDR2 SQIVND (reference sequence). The CDR3 covers 12 residues. Trimming shortened V by 5 bases and J by 3 bases, and 8 bases separated the two germline ends. CDR3 nucleotides: TGTGCCAGTAGTGCTACGGGCTACGAGCAGTACTTC. Translation gives CASSATGYEQYF. Complete variable domain (other parts from reference TRBV19 and TRBJ2-7): DGGITQSPKYLFRKEGQNVTLSCEQNLNHDAMYWYRQDPGQGLRLIYYSQIVNDFQKGDIAEGYSVSREKKESFPLTVTSAQKNPTAFYLCASSATGYEQYFGPGTRLTVT.

The chain carries TRBV6-4 and TRBJ2-2; 8 nucleotides align to TRBD2. The CDR3 sequence is 15 residues long. V trimming: 5 bases; J trimming: 1 base; junction bases outside the gene matches: 3. Germline V gene lookup returns CDR1 MRHNA and CDR2 SNTAGT. This CDR3 is CASSPTSGNTGELFF. In DNA, the CDR3 is TGTGCCAGCAGTCCTACTAGCGGGAACACCGGGGAGCTGTTTTTT.

The table lists this clone with a few counts. The chain recombines TRBV5-1 with TRBJ2-1, with 9 bases matching TRBD2. The CDR3 consists of 17 residues. V was clipped by 4 bases and J by 0 bases; unmatched bases: 8. Germline V lookup: CDR1 SGHRS, CDR2 YFSETQ. The CDR3, as DNA: TGCGCCAGCAGCCCTAGCGGGACCGACGGCTCCTACAATGAGCAGTTCTTC. Its protein product is CASSPSGTDGSYNEQFF.

This clone was seen a few times. This chain joins TRBV2 and TRBJ2-3; 8 bases agree with TRBD2. The CDR3 runs to 17 residues. Per the germline V gene, CDR1 is SNHLY and CDR2 is FYNNEI. V lost 2 bases to trimming and J lost 5 bases; unmatched junction nucleotides: 12. The DNA of the CDR3 is TGTGCCAGCAGTGAACTACGTAGCGGGAAGGGGGTAGATACGCAGTATTTT. Translated: CASSELRSGKGVDTQYF.